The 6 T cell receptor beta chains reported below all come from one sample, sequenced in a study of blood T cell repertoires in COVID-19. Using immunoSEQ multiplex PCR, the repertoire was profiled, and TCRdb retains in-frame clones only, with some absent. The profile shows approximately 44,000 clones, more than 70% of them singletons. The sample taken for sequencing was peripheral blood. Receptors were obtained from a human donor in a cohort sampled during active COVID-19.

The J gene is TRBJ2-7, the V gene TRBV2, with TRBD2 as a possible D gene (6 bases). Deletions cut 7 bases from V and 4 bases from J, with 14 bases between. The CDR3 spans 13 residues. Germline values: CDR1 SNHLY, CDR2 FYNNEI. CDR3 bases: TGTGCCAGCACCGGTCAGCTAGCGTACGAGCAGTACTTC. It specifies CASTGQLAYEQYF.

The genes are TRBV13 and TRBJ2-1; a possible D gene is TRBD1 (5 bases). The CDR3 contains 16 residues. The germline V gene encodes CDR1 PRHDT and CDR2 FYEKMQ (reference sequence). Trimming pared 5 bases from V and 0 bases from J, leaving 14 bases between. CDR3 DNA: TGTGCCAGCAGCCAGATTCACAGGCTCTCCTACAATGAGCAGTTCTTC. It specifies CASSQIHRLSYNEQFF.

CDR3 sequence: CASSFQAGGPHEQYF. CDR3 in DNA: TGTGCCAGCAGCTTTCAAGCGGGGGGGCCGCATGAGCAGTACTTC. The chain joins TRBV13 to TRBJ2-7; 10 positions match TRBD2. There are 15 residues in the CDR3. Germline-derived CDR1 and CDR2 are PRHDT and FYEKMQ (reference sequence). After removal of 3 bases from V and 7 bases from J, the junction contained 9 bases not matched to a gene.

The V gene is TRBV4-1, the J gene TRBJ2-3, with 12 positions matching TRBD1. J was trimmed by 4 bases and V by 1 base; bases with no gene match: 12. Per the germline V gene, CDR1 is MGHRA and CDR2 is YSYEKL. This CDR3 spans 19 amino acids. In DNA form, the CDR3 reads TGCGCCAGCAGCCAAGGGTACGCCGGGACAGGGGGCTTCGCAGATACGCAGTATTTT. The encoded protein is CASSQGYAGTGGFADTQYF.

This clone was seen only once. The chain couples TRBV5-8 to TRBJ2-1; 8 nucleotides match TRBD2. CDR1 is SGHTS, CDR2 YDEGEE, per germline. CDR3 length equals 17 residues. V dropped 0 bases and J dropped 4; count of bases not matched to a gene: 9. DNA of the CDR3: TGTGCCAGCAGCTTGGATCTCGGGCGGGGGGCGTACAATGAGCAGTTCTTC. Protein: CASSLDLGRGAYNEQFF.

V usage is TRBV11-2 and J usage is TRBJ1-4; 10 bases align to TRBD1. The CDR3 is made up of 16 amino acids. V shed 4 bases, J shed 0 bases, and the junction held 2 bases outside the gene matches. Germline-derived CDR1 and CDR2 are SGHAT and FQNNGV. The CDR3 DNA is TGTGCCAGCAGCTCGACAGGGGGCCCAACTAATGAAAAACTGTTTTTT. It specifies CASSSTGGPTNEKLFF.